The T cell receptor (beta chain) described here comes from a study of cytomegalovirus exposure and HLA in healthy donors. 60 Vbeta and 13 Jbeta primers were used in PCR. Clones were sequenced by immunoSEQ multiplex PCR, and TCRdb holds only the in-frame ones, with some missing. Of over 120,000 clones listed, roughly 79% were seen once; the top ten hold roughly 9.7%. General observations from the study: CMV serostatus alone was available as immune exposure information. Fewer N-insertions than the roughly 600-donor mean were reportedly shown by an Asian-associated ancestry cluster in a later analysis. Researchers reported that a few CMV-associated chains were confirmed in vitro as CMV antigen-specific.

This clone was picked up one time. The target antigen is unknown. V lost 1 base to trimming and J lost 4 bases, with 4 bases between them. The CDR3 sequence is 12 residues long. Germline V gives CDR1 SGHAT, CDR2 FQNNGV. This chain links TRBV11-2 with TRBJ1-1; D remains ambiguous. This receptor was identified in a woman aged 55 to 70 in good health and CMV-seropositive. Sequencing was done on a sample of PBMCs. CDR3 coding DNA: TGTGCCAGCAGCTTAGCGGGCACTGAAGCTTTCTTT. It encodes CASSLAGTEAFF.